This is a list of T cell receptor beta chains from one sample in a study of glioma-infiltrating T cells after dendritic cell vaccination. Some clones are missing from TCRdb's copy, which holds only in-frame ones; the method was immunoSEQ multiplex PCR. The table records some 46,000 clones, around 91% of them present only once. The specimen comprised blood, sampled after dendritic cell vaccination. All receptors derive from a human donor with glioblastoma. The CDR3 runs from the conserved cysteine through the conserved F or W. The order of the fields is J gene, clone size, D gene, V gene, CDR3 protein, CDR3 DNA. The D gene is left open where the match is weak. Part of the rows lack a size; the others show once, few, many or a class for expanded clones.

j_gene: TRBJ1-5
abundance: .
d_gene: TRBD1
v_gene: TRBV11-2
CDR3aa: CASSLAGGYSNQPQHF
CDR3nt: TGTGCCAGCAGCTTAGCAGGGGGGTATAGCAATCAGCCCCAGCATTTT

j_gene: TRBJ2-1
abundance: .
d_gene: TRBD1
v_gene: TRBV7-2
CDR3aa: CASSFSGTGVRNEQFF
CDR3nt: TGTGCCAGCAGCTTTAGCGGGACAGGGGTCCGTAATGAGCAGTTCTTC

j_gene: TRBJ1-2
abundance: .
d_gene: .
v_gene: TRBV7-2
CDR3aa: CASSRTSGTQEAATF
CDR3nt: TGTGCCAGCAGCCGAACTTCCGGGACACAAGAGGCGGCCACCTTC

j_gene: TRBJ2-2
abundance: .
d_gene: .
v_gene: TRBV6-5
CDR3aa: CASSRDSNPGELFF
CDR3nt: TGTGCCAGCAGTAGGGACTCCAACCCCGGGGAGCTGTTTTTT

j_gene: TRBJ2-2
abundance: .
d_gene: TRBD1
v_gene: TRBV28
CDR3aa: CASRFRGHITGELFF
CDR3nt: TGTGCCAGCAGGTTCAGGGGGCATATCACCGGGGAGCTGTTTTTT

j_gene: TRBJ2-1
abundance: .
d_gene: .
v_gene: TRBV19
CDR3aa: CASVPGNDVEQFF
CDR3nt: TGTGCCAGTGTACCGGGGAATGATGTTGAGCAGTTCTTC

j_gene: TRBJ2-7
abundance: .
d_gene: TRBD2
v_gene: TRBV14
CDR3aa: CASSQGDYRRGEQYF
CDR3nt: TGTGCCAGCAGCCAAGGGGACTACCGGAGGGGCGAGCAGTACTTC

j_gene: TRBJ1-1
abundance: .
d_gene: .
v_gene: TRBV28
CDR3aa: CASNSGGGGTEAFF
CDR3nt: TGTGCCAGCAATTCGGGAGGGGGGGGGACTGAAGCTTTCTTT

j_gene: TRBJ1-5
abundance: .
d_gene: TRBD1
v_gene: TRBV6-6
CDR3aa: CATLSRQGDQPQHF
CDR3nt: TGTGCCACCCTCTCGCGACAGGGCGATCAGCCCCAGCATTTT

j_gene: TRBJ2-7
abundance: .
d_gene: TRBD1
v_gene: TRBV7-9
CDR3aa: CASRQTGGNEQYF
CDR3nt: TGTGCCAGCAGACAGACAGGGGGCAACGAGCAGTACTTC

j_gene: TRBJ1-1
abundance: once
d_gene: TRBD1
v_gene: TRBV25-1
CDR3aa: CASSLGQGMGFF
CDR3nt: TGTGCCAGCAGTCTAGGACAGGGGATGGGTTTCTTT

j_gene: TRBJ1-2
abundance: .
d_gene: .
v_gene: TRBV5-4
CDR3aa: CASSFTAYYGYTF
CDR3nt: TGTGCCAGCAGCTTTACAGCCTACTATGGCTACACCTTC

j_gene: TRBJ1-1
abundance: .
d_gene: TRBD1
v_gene: TRBV6-5
CDR3aa: CASSSPGQGASEAFF
CDR3nt: TGTGCCAGCAGTTCGCCGGGACAGGGGGCGTCTGAAGCTTTCTTT

j_gene: TRBJ2-7
abundance: .
d_gene: TRBD1
v_gene: TRBV5-5
CDR3aa: CASSQATGVLREQYF
CDR3nt: TGTGCCAGCAGCCAGGCGACAGGGGTTCTGAGGGAGCAGTACTTC

j_gene: TRBJ1-4
abundance: .
d_gene: .
v_gene: TRBV10-3
CDR3aa: CAIRGAENEKLFF
CDR3nt: TGTGCCATCAGGGGGGCGGAGAATGAAAAACTGTTTTTT

j_gene: TRBJ1-2
abundance: .
d_gene: .
v_gene: TRBV6-1
CDR3aa: CASSDYLLHYGYTF
CDR3nt: TGTGCCAGCAGCGACTATCTCCTCCACTATGGCTACACCTTC

j_gene: TRBJ1-2
abundance: .
d_gene: .
v_gene: TRBV25-1
CDR3aa: CASSVGQTGYTF
CDR3nt: TGTGCCAGCAGTGTTGGGCAGACTGGCTACACCTTC

j_gene: TRBJ2-7
abundance: .
d_gene: .
v_gene: TRBV6-5
CDR3aa: CASSYSTSGGDEQYF
CDR3nt: TGTGCCAGCAGTTACTCGACATCCGGGGGTGACGAGCAGTACTTC

j_gene: TRBJ1-1
abundance: .
d_gene: .
v_gene: TRBV11-1
CDR3aa: CASSLDRVTEAFF
CDR3nt: TGTGCCAGCAGCTTAGACAGGGTGACTGAAGCTTTCTTT

j_gene: TRBJ1-5
abundance: .
d_gene: .
v_gene: TRBV4-1
CDR3aa: CASSHRTEASNQPQHF
CDR3nt: TGCGCCAGCAGCCATAGGACAGAGGCTAGCAATCAGCCCCAGCATTTT

j_gene: TRBJ1-1
abundance: .
d_gene: .
v_gene: TRBV2
CDR3aa: CASSTRQGAFF
CDR3nt: TGTGCCAGCAGTACCCGTCAGGGGGCTTTCTTT

j_gene: TRBJ2-2
abundance: once
d_gene: .
v_gene: TRBV2
CDR3aa: CASSDRVNTGELFF
CDR3nt: TGTGCCAGCAGTGACAGGGTGAACACCGGGGAGCTGTTTTTT

j_gene: TRBJ1-3
abundance: .
d_gene: .
v_gene: TRBV11-2
CDR3aa: CASSLPAGDGNTIYF
CDR3nt: TGTGCCAGCAGCTTACCGGCCGGGGATGGAAACACCATATATTTT